The 5 T cell receptor beta chains given below trace back to one sample, sequenced in a study of T cell responses to AZD1222 COVID-19 vaccine. Method: immunoSEQ multiplex PCR; TCRdb's copy keeps in-frame clones and lacks some. The sample records roughly 170,000 clones, 70% to 90% being singletons. The specimen comprised peripheral blood, sampled on day 0 of AZD1222 vaccination. These receptors were taken from an adult in good health.

This clone was seen once. This rearrangement joins TRBV6-2 or TRBV6-3 to TRBJ1-2; TRBD1 is a possible D gene (5 bases). CDR1 is MNHEY and CDR2 is SVGEGT in the germline V gene. This CDR3 has 13 residues. The V and J ends lost 5 bases and 1 base respectively, with 8 bases between them. This CDR3 reads CASSDSYNYGYTF. The DNA of the CDR3 is TGTGCCAGCAGTGACAGTTATAACTATGGCTACACCTTC.

The rearrangement joins TRBV6-5 to TRBJ2-5; a possible D gene is TRBD2 (5 bases). The CDR3 is 14 residues long. CDR1 is MNHEY, CDR2 SVGAGI, per germline. V gave up 6 bases and J gave up 7 bases, with 18 bases separating them. CDR3 nucleotides: TGTGCCAGCAGCCGCGGGTCCCGTGGATTGACCCAGTACTTC. Residues: CASSRGSRGLTQYF.

The V and J genes are TRBV13 and TRBJ1-1; 11 nucleotides line up with TRBD1. Trimming at V came to 4 bases and at J to 4 bases, leaving 8 bases not matched to a gene. The CDR3 contains 16 residues. In germline, CDR1 is PRHDT, CDR2 FYEKMQ (reference sequence). The CDR3 DNA reads as TGTGCCAGCAGCTCGGACAGGGGGCTTTGGGTCACTGAAGCTTTCTTT. Amino acid sequence: CASSSDRGLWVTEAFF.

The rearrangement joins TRBV6-6 to TRBJ1-1; no clear D gene. The V end lost 6 bases, the J end lost 1 base, and 9 bases lay between the germline ends. Germline-derived CDR1 and CDR2 are MNHNY and SVGAGI (reference sequence). The CDR3 is 13 amino acids. CDR3 bases: TGTGCCAGCAGCAGACAAGCGAACACTGAAGCTTTCTTT. Protein sequence: CASSRQANTEAFF.

This clone has just one count. V gene TRBV9 combines with J gene TRBJ2-1; 8 bases agree with TRBD1. J lost 5 bases, V lost 5 bases, and 12 bases had no gene match. From germline, CDR1 is SGDLS and CDR2 YYNGEE. The CDR3 consists of 16 residues. The CDR3 DNA reads TGTGCCAGCAGTCCCAAACCGGGACAGGAGGACAATGAGCAGTTCTTC. This encodes CASSPKPGQEDNEQFF.